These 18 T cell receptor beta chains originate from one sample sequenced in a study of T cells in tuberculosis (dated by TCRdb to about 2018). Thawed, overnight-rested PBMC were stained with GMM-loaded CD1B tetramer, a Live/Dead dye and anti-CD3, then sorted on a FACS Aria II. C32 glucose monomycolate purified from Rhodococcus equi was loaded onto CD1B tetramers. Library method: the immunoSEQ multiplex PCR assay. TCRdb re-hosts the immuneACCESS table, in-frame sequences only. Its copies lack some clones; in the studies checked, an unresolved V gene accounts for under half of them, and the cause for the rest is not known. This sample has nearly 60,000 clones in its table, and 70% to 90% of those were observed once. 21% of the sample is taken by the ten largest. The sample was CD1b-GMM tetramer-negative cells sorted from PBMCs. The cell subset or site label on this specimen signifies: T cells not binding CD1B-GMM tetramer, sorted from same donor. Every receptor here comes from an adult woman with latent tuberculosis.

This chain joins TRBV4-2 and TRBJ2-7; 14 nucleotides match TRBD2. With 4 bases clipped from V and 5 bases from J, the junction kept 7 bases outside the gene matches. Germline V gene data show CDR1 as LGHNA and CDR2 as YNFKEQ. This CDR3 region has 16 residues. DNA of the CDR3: TGTGCCAGCAGCCCTCCCGGGACTAGCGGGAGTCACGAGCAGTACTTC. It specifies CASSPPGTSGSHEQYF.

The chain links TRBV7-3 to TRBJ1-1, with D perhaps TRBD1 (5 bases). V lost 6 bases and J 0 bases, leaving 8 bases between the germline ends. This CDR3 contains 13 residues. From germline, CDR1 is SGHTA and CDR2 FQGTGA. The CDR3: CASSRQLNTEAFF. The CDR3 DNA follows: TGTGCCAGCAGTAGACAGCTGAACACTGAAGCTTTCTTT.

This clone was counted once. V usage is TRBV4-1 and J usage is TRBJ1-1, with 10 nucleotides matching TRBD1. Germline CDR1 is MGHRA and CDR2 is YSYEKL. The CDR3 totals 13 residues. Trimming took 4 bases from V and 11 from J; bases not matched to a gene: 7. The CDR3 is CASSPGDRGMAFF. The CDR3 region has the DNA TGCGCCAGCAGCCCGGGGGACAGGGGTATGGCTTTCTTT.

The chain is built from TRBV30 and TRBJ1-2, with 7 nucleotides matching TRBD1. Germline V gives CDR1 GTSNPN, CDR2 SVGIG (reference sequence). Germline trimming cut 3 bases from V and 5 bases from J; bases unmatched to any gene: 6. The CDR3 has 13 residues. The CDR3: CAWSGGQDYGYTF. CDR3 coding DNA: TGTGCCTGGAGCGGTGGACAGGATTATGGCTACACCTTC. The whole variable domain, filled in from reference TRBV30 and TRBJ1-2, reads SQTIHQWPATLVQPVGSPLSLECTVEGTSNPNLYWYRQAAGRGLQLLFYSVGIGQISSEVPQNLSASRPQDRQFILSSKKLLLSDSGFYLCAWSGGQDYGYTFGSGTRLTVV.

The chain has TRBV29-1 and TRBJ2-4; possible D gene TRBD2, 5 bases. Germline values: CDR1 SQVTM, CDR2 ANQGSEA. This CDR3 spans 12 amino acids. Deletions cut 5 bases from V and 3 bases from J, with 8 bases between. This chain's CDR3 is CSVRDGKNIQYF. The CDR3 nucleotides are TGCAGCGTTCGGGATGGCAAAAACATTCAGTACTTC.

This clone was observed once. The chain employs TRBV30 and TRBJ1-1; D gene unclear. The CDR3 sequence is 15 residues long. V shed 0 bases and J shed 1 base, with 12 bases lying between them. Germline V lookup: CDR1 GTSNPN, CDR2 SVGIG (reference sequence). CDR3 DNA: TGTGCCTGGAGTGTAAAAGTGGCGGCGAACACTGAAGCTTTCTTT. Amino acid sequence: CAWSVKVAANTEAFF.

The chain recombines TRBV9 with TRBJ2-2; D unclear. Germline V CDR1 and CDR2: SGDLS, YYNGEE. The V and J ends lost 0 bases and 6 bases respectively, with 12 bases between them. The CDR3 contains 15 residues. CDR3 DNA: TGTGCCAGCAGCGTAGCGTGGGCCCTCCCCGGGGAGCTGTTTTTT. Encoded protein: CASSVAWALPGELFF.

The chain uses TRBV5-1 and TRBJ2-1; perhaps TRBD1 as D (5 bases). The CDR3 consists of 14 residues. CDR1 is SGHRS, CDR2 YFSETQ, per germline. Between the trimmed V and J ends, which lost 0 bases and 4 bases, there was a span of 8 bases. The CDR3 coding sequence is TGCGCCAGCAGCTTGGATCCAGGGTACAATGAGCAGTTCTTC. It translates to CASSLDPGYNEQFF.

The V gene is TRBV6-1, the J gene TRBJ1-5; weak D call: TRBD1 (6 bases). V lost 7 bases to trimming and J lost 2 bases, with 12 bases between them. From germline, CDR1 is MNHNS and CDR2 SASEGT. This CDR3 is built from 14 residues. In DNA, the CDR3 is TGTGCCAGCAACAGGGAGGGTGGCAATCAGCCCCAGCATTTT. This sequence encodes CASNREGGNQPQHF.

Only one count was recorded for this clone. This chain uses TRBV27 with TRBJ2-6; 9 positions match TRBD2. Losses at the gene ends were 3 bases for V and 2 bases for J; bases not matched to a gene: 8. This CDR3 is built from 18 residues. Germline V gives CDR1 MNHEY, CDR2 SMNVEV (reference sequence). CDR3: CASSFLGGRATGANVLTF. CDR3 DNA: TGTGCCAGCAGTTTCTTGGGCGGGAGGGCCACTGGGGCCAACGTCCTGACTTTC. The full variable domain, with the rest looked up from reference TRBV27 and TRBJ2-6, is EAQVTQNPRYLITVTGKKLTVTCSQNMNHEYMSWYRQDPGLGLRQIYYSMNVEVTDKGDVPEGYKVSRKEKRNFPLILESPSPNQTSLYFCASSFLGGRATGANVLTFGAGSRLTVL.

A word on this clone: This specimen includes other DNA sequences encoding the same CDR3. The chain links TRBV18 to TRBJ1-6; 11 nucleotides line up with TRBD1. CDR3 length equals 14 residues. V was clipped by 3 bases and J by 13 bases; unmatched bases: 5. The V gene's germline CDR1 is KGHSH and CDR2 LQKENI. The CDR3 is CASSPGTGGSPLHF. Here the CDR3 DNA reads TGTGCCAGCTCACCCGGGACAGGGGGTTCCCCCCTCCACTTT.

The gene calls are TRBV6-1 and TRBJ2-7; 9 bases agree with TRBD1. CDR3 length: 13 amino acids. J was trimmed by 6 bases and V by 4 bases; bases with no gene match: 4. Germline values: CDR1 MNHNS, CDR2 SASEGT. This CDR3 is CASSARTGAEQYF. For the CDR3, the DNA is TGTGCCAGCAGTGCTCGGACAGGGGCCGAGCAGTACTTC.

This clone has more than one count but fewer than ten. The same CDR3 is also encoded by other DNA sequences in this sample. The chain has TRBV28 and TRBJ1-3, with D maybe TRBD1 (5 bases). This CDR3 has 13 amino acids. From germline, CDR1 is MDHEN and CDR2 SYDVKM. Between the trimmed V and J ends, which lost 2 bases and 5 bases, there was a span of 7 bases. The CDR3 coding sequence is TGTGCCAGCAGTTTAGGGGCCAGAAACACCATATATTTT. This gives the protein CASSLGARNTIYF.

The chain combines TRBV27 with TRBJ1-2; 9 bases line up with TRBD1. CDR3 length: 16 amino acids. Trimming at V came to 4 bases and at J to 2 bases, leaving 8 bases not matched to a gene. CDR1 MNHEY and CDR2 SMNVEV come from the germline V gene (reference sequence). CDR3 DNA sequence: TGTGCCAGCAGTTCCCGACCGGGACAGGGAAACTATGGCTACACCTTC. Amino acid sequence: CASSSRPGQGNYGYTF.

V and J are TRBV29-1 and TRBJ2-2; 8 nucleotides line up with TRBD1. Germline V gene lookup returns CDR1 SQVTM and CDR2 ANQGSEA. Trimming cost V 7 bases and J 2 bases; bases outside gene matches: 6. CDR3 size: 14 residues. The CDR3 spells CSANGQGNTGELFF. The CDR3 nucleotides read TGCAGCGCGAACGGACAGGGAAACACCGGGGAGCTGTTTTTT.

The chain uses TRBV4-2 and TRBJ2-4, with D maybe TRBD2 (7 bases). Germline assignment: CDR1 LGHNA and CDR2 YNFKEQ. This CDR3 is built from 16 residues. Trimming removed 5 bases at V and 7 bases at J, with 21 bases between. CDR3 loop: CASSSEGGGRWNIQYF. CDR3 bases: TGTGCCAGCAGCAGCGAGGGAGGGGGGAGGTGGAACATTCAGTACTTC.

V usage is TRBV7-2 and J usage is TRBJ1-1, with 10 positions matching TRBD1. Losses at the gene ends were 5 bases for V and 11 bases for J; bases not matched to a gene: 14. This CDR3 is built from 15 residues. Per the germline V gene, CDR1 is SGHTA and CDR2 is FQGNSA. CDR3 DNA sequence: TGTGCCAGCAGCCTGCGACAGGGGGCTCGAGATAAGGCTTTCTTT. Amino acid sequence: CASSLRQGARDKAFF.

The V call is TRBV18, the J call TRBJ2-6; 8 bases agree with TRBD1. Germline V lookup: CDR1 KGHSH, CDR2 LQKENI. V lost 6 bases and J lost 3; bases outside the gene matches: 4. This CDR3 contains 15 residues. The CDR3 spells CASSLTGVGANVLTF. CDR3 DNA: TGTGCCAGCTCGCTGACAGGGGTTGGGGCCAACGTCCTGACTTTC.